This TCR beta chain originates from a study of blood T cell repertoires in COVID-19. Whole-study context: Samples came from the United States, Italy and Spain, spanning acute and convalescent COVID-19. The analysed material was cDNA or gDNA that came from T cells, B-cell-depleted T cells, or PBMCs.

In the original processing: Estimation of nucleated cell counts relied on the amplification of reference gene primers. Libraries were prepared by immunoSEQ multiplex PCR; TCRdb keeps only in-frame clonotypes and omits some of them. The V and J calls and clone size come from that table; D and trimming were worked out from the DNA. The table shows 350,000 or so clones, with approximately 89% occurring only once. Per germline, CDR1 LGHNA and CDR2 YNFKEQ. The CDR3 length is 16 residues. J was trimmed by 3 bases and V by 4 bases; bases with no gene match: 7. The material sequenced was peripheral blood. This TCR came from a woman aged 55 to 70 with COVID-19, enrolled during active disease. This chain connects TRBV4-2 to TRBJ1-3; 9 nucleotides agree with TRBD1. CDR3 residues: CASSRIDRGVGNTIYF. Here the CDR3 DNA reads TGTGCCAGCAGCCGAATAGACAGGGGGGTTGGAAACACCATATATTTT.